The 12 T cell receptor beta chains presented below share a single source sample, sequenced in a study of cytomegalovirus exposure and HLA in healthy donors (dated by TCRdb to 2016 to 2017). The library relied on the immunoSEQ multiplex PCR assay. A mixture of 60 forward primers for TCR Vbeta segments and 13 reverse primers for TCR Jbeta segments was used in the multiplex PCR. The table was pulled from immuneACCESS by TCRdb, which kept in-frame rearrangements only. Such tables lose some clones; where checked, under half of the loss comes from unresolved V genes, and the rest has no known cause. Across this sample there are 150,000 to 190,000 clones, with about 88% seen only once. Of the sample, about 2.4% falls within the top ten clones. Sequenced input: PBMCs. All receptors derive from a woman under 30 in good health and CMV-seronegative.

J is TRBJ2-7 and V is TRBV27, with 9 bases matching TRBD1. The V gene's germline CDR1 is MNHEY and CDR2 SMNVEV (reference sequence). The CDR3 is made up of 15 amino acids. V lost 4 bases and J lost 7; bases outside the gene matches: 11. The CDR3: CASSSRTGAVSEQYF. The CDR3, as DNA: TGTGCCAGCAGTTCTCGGACAGGGGCTGTCTCAGAGCAGTACTTC.

The chain uses TRBV7-3 and TRBJ2-7; 8 positions agree with TRBD2. The CDR3 length is 15 residues. Germline CDR1 is SGHTA and CDR2 is FQGTGA. J was trimmed by 3 bases and V by 5 bases; bases with no gene match: 9. This CDR3 is CASSPGASGYYEQYF. As DNA, the CDR3 is TGTGCCAGCAGCCCGGGGGCTAGCGGGTACTACGAGCAGTACTTC. The complete variable domain, with remaining parts taken from reference TRBV7-3 and TRBJ2-7, reads GAGVSQTPSNKVTEKGKYVELRCDPISGHTALYWYRQSLGQGPEFLIYFQGTGAADDSGLPNDRFFAVRPEGSVSTLKIQRTERGDSAVYLCASSPGASGYYEQYFGPGTRLTVT.

The V call is TRBV4-2, the J call TRBJ2-2; the match to TRBD2 covers 9 bases. The CDR3 is 18 residues long. The germline CDR1 and CDR2 sequences are LGHNA and YNFKEQ. After removal of 0 bases from V and 5 bases from J, the junction contained 10 bases not matched to a gene. CDR3 loop: CASSQDGERGARTGELFF. CDR3 coding DNA: TGTGCCAGCAGCCAAGATGGAGAGCGGGGGGCCCGTACCGGGGAGCTGTTTTTT.

This chain uses TRBV7-2 with TRBJ2-5; D is possibly TRBD1 (5 bases). Germline CDR1 is SGHTA and CDR2 is FQGNSA. This CDR3 has 15 residues. V dropped 2 bases and J dropped 7 bases, with 17 bases sitting between them. The CDR3, as DNA: TGTGCCAGCAGCTTATCTGTTGGACCGCAGGGGACCCAGTACTTC. Its protein is CASSLSVGPQGTQYF.

This chain connects TRBV4-3 to TRBJ2-1; the match to TRBD2 covers 7 bases. This CDR3 region has 14 residues. Germline-derived CDR1 and CDR2 are LGHNA and YSLEER. Trimming at V came to 4 bases and at J to 9 bases, leaving 9 bases not matched to a gene. CDR3 amino acids: CASSLSMGEGEQFF. The CDR3 bases are TGCGCCAGCAGCCTAAGCATGGGGGAGGGTGAGCAGTTCTTC.

This sequence joins TRBV4-3 and TRBJ2-5, with 11 bases lining up with TRBD2. The CDR3 covers 15 residues. V shed 4 bases, J shed 5 bases, and the junction held 6 bases outside the gene matches. Germline CDR1 and CDR2: LGHNA and YSLEER. This CDR3 reads CASSPGTSGRETQYF. DNA of the CDR3: TGCGCCAGCAGCCCCGGGACTAGCGGAAGGGAGACCCAGTACTTC.

The CDR3 is CASSLDGQILNTGELFF. The CDR3 nucleotides read TGTGCCAGCAGCTTAGACGGACAGATTTTGAACACCGGGGAGCTGTTTTTT. The genes are TRBV13 and TRBJ2-2, with D tentatively TRBD1 (6 bases). Germline assignment: CDR1 PRHDT and CDR2 FYEKMQ (reference sequence). The V end was cut by 1 base, the J end by 1 base, with 13 bases between. The CDR3 runs 17 residues.

The count of this clone is one. The rearrangement joins TRBV5-1 to TRBJ1-2; TRBD1 matches at 9 bases. The CDR3 totals 15 residues. Germline V CDR1 and CDR2: SGHRS, YFSETQ. The trim removed 4 bases at V and 7 bases at J, leaving 11 bases unmatched. As DNA, the CDR3 is TGCGCCAGCAGCCCCCACCCGGGACAGGGATTTGGCTACACCTTC. Residues: CASSPHPGQGFGYTF. Complete variable domain (other parts from reference TRBV5-1 and TRBJ1-2): KAGVTQTPRYLIKTRGQQVTLSCSPISGHRSVSWYQQTPGQGLQFLFEYFSETQRNKGNFPGRFSGRQFSNSRSEMNVSTLELGDSALYLCASSPHPGQGFGYTFGSGTRLTVV.

This rearrangement joins TRBV18 to TRBJ2-7; 9 bases agree with TRBD2. In germline, CDR1 is KGHSH, CDR2 LQKENI. CDR3 length equals 13 residues. The trim removed 3 bases at V and 6 bases at J, leaving 3 bases unmatched. The CDR3 sequence: CASSPSGRSEQYF. The CDR3 nucleotides are TGTGCCAGCTCACCTAGCGGGAGAAGCGAGCAGTACTTC.

This clone was seen a few times. The chain recombines TRBV7-6 with TRBJ1-4; D not certain. This CDR3 has 14 amino acids. The germline V and J ends were trimmed by 1 base and 8 bases, with 11 bases remaining between them. Germline V lookup: CDR1 SGHVS, CDR2 FNYEAQ. As DNA, the CDR3 is TGTGCCAGCAGCTTAGAACCGGGGAGGGAAAAACTGTTTTTT. Amino acids: CASSLEPGREKLFF.

A single count supports this clone. The chain couples TRBV5-1 to TRBJ1-2; D is perhaps TRBD1 (5 bases). V was trimmed by 0 bases and J by 6 bases, leaving 12 bases between them. The CDR3 runs 14 residues. Germline CDR1 and CDR2: SGHRS and YFSETQ. CDR3 loop: CASSLAHRIDGYTF. CDR3 DNA: TGCGCCAGCAGCTTGGCCCACAGGATTGATGGCTACACCTTC.

The rearrangement joins TRBV28 to TRBJ2-2; 8 nucleotides match TRBD2. Trimming removed 6 bases from V and 4 bases from J; junction bases left unmatched: 4. The CDR3 sequence is 14 residues long. Germline V gene lookup returns CDR1 MDHEN and CDR2 SYDVKM. The chain's CDR3 is CASSPGRATGELFF. The CDR3 bases are TGTGCCAGCAGCCCCGGGAGGGCCACCGGGGAGCTGTTTTTT.